Below, 19 T cell receptor beta chains from the same sample are listed, as sequenced in a study of control samples from healthy donors and cancer patients. The protocol was immunoSEQ multiplex PCR, while the TCRdb copy is restricted to in-frame clones and leaves out a portion. The sample gives approximately 50,000 clones, 87% of which show up once; roughly 13% is in the top ten. The sample was PBMCs. Every receptor here comes from a woman in her sixties or seventies with lung cancer.

This clone was counted only a few times. In DNA, the CDR3 is TGTGCCAGCACTTCCGGACTAGCGGGAGATACCGGGGAGCTGTTTTTT. It translates to CASTSGLAGDTGELFF. The chain combines TRBV5-4 with TRBJ2-2; the match to TRBD2 covers 13 bases. The germline V gene has CDR1 SGHNT and CDR2 YYREEE (reference sequence). The junction had 7 bases not matched to a gene; V was cut back by 6 bases and J by 5 bases. This CDR3 has 16 amino acids.

This clone has just one count. The J gene is TRBJ1-5, the V gene TRBV15; no definite D call. CDR1 is LNHNV and CDR2 is YYDKDF in the germline V gene (reference sequence). V was shortened by 6 bases and J by 3 bases, with 9 bases between the two germline ends. The CDR3 runs 13 residues. CDR3 in DNA: TGTGCCACCAGTATCCAGGCCAATCAGCCCCAGCATTTT. It translates to CATSIQANQPQHF.

The CDR3 is CATVLTVGYTEAFF. The CDR3 DNA reads TGTGCCACCGTCCTCACAGTAGGATACACTGAAGCTTTCTTT. The V and J genes are TRBV2 and TRBJ1-1; D is ambiguous. V was trimmed by 10 bases and J by 3 bases, leaving 18 bases between them. Germline V gene sequence: CDR1 SNHLY, CDR2 FYNNEI. This CDR3 spans 14 amino acids. Combining the CDR3 with reference TRBV2 and TRBJ1-1 gives the whole variable domain EPEVTQTPSHQVTQMGQEVILRCVPISNHLYFYWYRQILGQKVEFLVSFYNNEISEKSEIFDDQFSVERPDGSNFTLKIRSTKLEDSAMYFCATVLTVGYTEAFFGQGTRLTVV.

The chain links TRBV24-1 to TRBJ2-2; 8 nucleotides align to TRBD1. This CDR3 has 16 residues. Per germline, CDR1 KGHDR and CDR2 SFDVKD. V was clipped by 2 bases and J by 4 bases; unmatched bases: 5. DNA of the CDR3: TGTGCCACCAGTGATTGGACAGGGATGAGCACCGGGGAGCTGTTTTTT. Translated, it gives CATSDWTGMSTGELFF.

The genes are TRBV6-5 and TRBJ1-4; 10 bases align to TRBD1. Germline V CDR1 and CDR2: MNHEY, SVGAGI. J gave up 7 bases and V 5 bases, and 7 bases lay outside the gene matches. CDR3 length equals 15 residues. The CDR3 loop reads CASSKTGGFGEKLFF. The CDR3 DNA is TGTGCCAGCAGTAAGACAGGGGGCTTCGGTGAAAAACTGTTTTTT.

V is TRBV2 and J is TRBJ1-2; perhaps TRBD1 as D (5 bases). V lost 8 bases, J lost 4 bases, and 11 bases lay in between. The CDR3 is 12 residues long. CDR1 is SNHLY, CDR2 FYNNEI, per germline. This CDR3 is CASDLQGYGYTF. CDR3 bases: TGTGCCAGCGATCTCCAGGGCTATGGCTACACCTTC.

As for this clone: An end of the junction differs from the germline gene, which may be a read error. Other nucleotide sequences in the sample specify the same CDR3. V and J are TRBV2 and TRBJ2-6; either TRBD1 or TRBD2 may supply D (5 bases each). Germline CDR1 reads SNHLY; CDR2 reads FYNNEI. CDR3 length: 17 amino acids. The CDR3 spells CASSDRGSRSGANVLTF. CDR3 nucleotide sequence: TGTGCCAGCAGTGATAGAGGGTCAAGGTCTGGGGCCAATGTCCTGACTTTC. Combining the CDR3 with reference TRBV2 and TRBJ2-6 gives the whole variable domain EPEVTQTPSHQVTQMGQEVILRCVPISNHLYFYWYRQILGQKVEFLVSFYNNEISEKSEIFDDQFSVERPDGSNFTLKIRSTKLEDSAMYFCASSDRGSRSGANVLTFGAGSRLTVL.

J is TRBJ1-1 and V is TRBV29-1; TRBD1 matches 8 bases. Germline assignment: CDR1 SQVTM and CDR2 ANQGSEA. V lost 3 bases to trimming and J lost 11 bases; unmatched junction nucleotides: 8. The CDR3 is 12 residues long. The CDR3 here is CSVERTGLNAFF. The CDR3 coding sequence is TGCAGCGTTGAGAGGACAGGGTTGAATGCTTTCTTT.

Turning to this clone: Within the sample, other DNA sequences also encode this same CDR3. The chain joins TRBV6-5 to TRBJ1-1; TRBD1 aligns across 9 bases. The CDR3 loop spans 14 amino acids. CDR1 MNHEY and CDR2 SVGAGI come from the germline V gene. Germline trimming cut 6 bases from V and 0 bases from J; bases unmatched to any gene: 2. The CDR3 region has the DNA TGTGCCAGCAGGGGGACAGGGCTGAACACTGAAGCTTTCTTT. Translated: CASRGTGLNTEAFF.

V is TRBV29-1 and J is TRBJ2-2, with 11 bases aligning to TRBD1. Losses at the gene ends were 7 bases for V and 8 bases for J; bases not matched to a gene: 9. Germline CDR1 reads SQVTM; CDR2 reads ANQGSEA. The CDR3 sequence is 14 residues long. The CDR3 spells CSAARDRGRGELFF. The CDR3 nucleotides read TGCAGCGCCGCCCGGGACAGGGGGAGAGGGGAGCTGTTTTTT.

The chain joins TRBV7-2 to TRBJ1-2; possible D gene TRBD1, 5 bases. The CDR3 is 15 residues long. The V and J ends lost 5 bases and 4 bases respectively, with 17 bases between them. Germline V gene sequence: CDR1 SGHTA, CDR2 FQGNSA. The CDR3 DNA sequence: TGTGCCAGCAGCCCCGACAGTTGGTCCCCCTATGGCTACACCTTC. It is translated as CASSPDSWSPYGYTF.

The gene calls are TRBV4-1 and TRBJ2-7; 7 nucleotides align to TRBD2. Germline lookup yields CDR1 MGHRA and CDR2 YSYEKL. Trimming took 4 bases from V and 4 from J; bases not matched to a gene: 7. The CDR3 loop spans 14 amino acids. The CDR3 protein is CASSPRRGGYEQYF. The CDR3 region has the DNA TGCGCCAGCAGCCCTCGCCGCGGGGGTTACGAGCAGTACTTC.

V is TRBV21-1 and J is TRBJ1-5. TRBV21-1 is annotated as a pseudogene. The CDR3 consists of 14 residues. The CDR3, as DNA: TGTGCCAGCACCCGGCGCCTCTGGAATCAGCCCCAGCATTTT. This gives the protein CASTRRLWNQPQHF.

This chain connects TRBV5-1 to TRBJ2-1; D call uncertain. The CDR3 runs to 13 residues. Germline CDR1 SGHRS, CDR2 YFSETQ. V was pared by 2 bases and J by 4 bases, with 7 bases between. In nucleotides, the CDR3 is TGCGCCAGCAGCTTAAGGTTATACAATGAGCAGTTCTTC. It codes for CASSLRLYNEQFF.

The CDR3 sequence is CASSDGRGSTDTQYF. The DNA for the CDR3 is TGTGCCAGCAGTGACGGCAGGGGAAGCACAGATACGCAGTATTTT. The genes are TRBV2 and TRBJ2-3; tentative D call: TRBD1 (6 bases). CDR1 SNHLY and CDR2 FYNNEI come from the germline V gene. This CDR3 has 15 amino acids. V was pared by 3 bases and J by 0 bases, with 10 bases between.

The CDR3 loop reads CASSAGTASGNTIYF. The CDR3 DNA is TGTGCCAGTAGTGCAGGGACAGCATCTGGAAACACCATATATTTT. J is TRBJ1-3 and V is TRBV19, with TRBD1 matching over 7 bases. Germline assignment: CDR1 LNHDA and CDR2 SQIVND (reference sequence). J gave up 1 base and V 5 bases, and 5 bases lay outside the gene matches. This CDR3 comprises 15 residues.

Only one count was recorded for this clone. V gene TRBV27 combines with J gene TRBJ1-5, with D possibly TRBD1 on 5 matching bases. The CDR3 length is 14 residues. Per germline, CDR1 MNHEY and CDR2 SMNVEV (reference sequence). V dropped 4 bases and J dropped 7 bases, with 14 bases sitting between them. CDR3 protein: CASSSRVRSQPQHF. The CDR3 DNA follows: TGTGCCAGCAGTTCCAGGGTTAGATCCCAGCCCCAGCATTTT.

This sequence joins TRBV3-1 (or the pseudogene TRBV3-2) and TRBJ2-3; tentatively, D is TRBD1 (5 bases). CDR1 is LGHDT and CDR2 is YNNKEL in the germline V gene (reference sequence). The CDR3 loop spans 14 amino acids. Trimming pared 4 bases from V and 4 bases from J, leaving 12 bases between. The CDR3 DNA follows: TGTGCCAGCAGCCGAAGGGGCCCCGCAGATACGCAGTATTTT. Translated, it gives CASSRRGPADTQYF.

The CDR3 sequence: CASSISWETQYF. CDR3 bases: TGTGCCAGCAGTATTTCCTGGGAGACCCAGTACTTC. The chain combines TRBV7-9 with TRBJ2-5; D gene uncertain. V was pared by 6 bases and J by 5 bases, with 10 bases between. Germline CDR1 reads SEHNR; CDR2 reads FQNEAQ (reference sequence). The CDR3 totals 12 residues.